This T cell receptor beta chain derives from a study of blood T cell repertoires in COVID-19. About the study: The samples span acute and convalescent COVID-19 from the United States, Italy and Spain. T cells, B-cell-depleted T cells, or PBMCs provided the cDNA or gDNA that served as material.

CDR1 and CDR2 (germline): MDHEN, SYDVKM. The CDR3 sequence is 14 residues long. V lost 8 bases and J lost 0, with 14 bases in between. The assay was immunoSEQ multiplex PCR, and TCRdb's table has in-frame clones only and misses some. The repertoire consists of hundreds of thousands of clones, with around 89% occurring once and the leading ten covering roughly 0.26%. The sequence was obtained from a woman aged 18 to 35 with acute or convalescent COVID-19. The chain carries TRBV28 and TRBJ2-7, with D maybe TRBD1 (6 bases). Sample: peripheral blood. The CDR3 coding sequence is TGTGCCAGCGTCCCCGACAGGTACTCCTACGAGCAGTACTTC. Protein sequence: CASVPDRYSYEQYF.